This T cell receptor beta chain came from a study of post-analysis software for immune sequencing data. A note on this clonotype: As yet, its antigen is unknown.

Study findings and constraints: In multiple sclerosis, normalized Chao1 diversity was significantly below that of controls. Relative to controls, patients had a few TRBV segments at higher frequency, with TRBV5-6, TRBV5-1 and TRBV20-1 among these.

Unique molecular identifiers were present in the TCR beta cDNA libraries. Input populations of 1 to 10 million T cells gave rise to about 480,000 cDNA molecules. TCRdb re-analysed the PCR reads in MiXCR, keeping a single row per CDR3 protein. This table has 750,000 to 950,000 distinct CDR3 sequences, under 60% appearing once. This CDR3 has 14 amino acids. Germline lookup yields CDR1 SEHNR and CDR2 FQNEAQ (reference sequence). Losses at the gene ends were 6 bases for V and 5 bases for J; bases not matched to a gene: 8. The rearrangement uses TRBV7-9 and TRBJ1-2; 8 nucleotides align to TRBD1. The sequence derives from a girl aged 5-17 years with multiple sclerosis. Sequenced material: blood. The CDR3 here is CASSVAGGRYGYTF. The CDR3 DNA follows: TGTGCCAGCAGTGTCGCAGGGGGCCGGTATGGCTACACCTTC.